This T cell receptor (beta chain) originates from a study of CD8+ T cells in alopecia areata. Germline assignment: CDR1 SGHAT and CDR2 FQDESV (reference sequence). Trimming stripped 4 bases from V and 4 bases from J, with 10 bases between. This CDR3 is built from 13 residues. RNA was extracted and reverse transcribed into cDNA as the sequencing template. Profiling relied on immunoSEQ multiplex PCR, and the TCRdb table lists in-frame clones only, not all of them. The data hold about 280,000 clones, with roughly 60% observed a single time. This clone was observed a few times. The treatment is: oral pan-JAK inhibitor, 5-10 mg twice daily. Collection of lesional scalp punch biopsies and peripheral blood was performed in alopecia areata patients.

The sequence came from a human donor with alopecia areata. Sample: CD4+ T cells sorted from blood, taken at week 24, from a patient treated with tofacitinib. The chain employs TRBV11-1 and TRBJ2-5, with D perhaps TRBD2 (5 bases). The CDR3 DNA follows: TGTGCCAGCAGCTATCGGGGTGGAGAGACCCAGTACTTC. Translated, it gives CASSYRGGETQYF.